The entry that follows covers one T cell receptor beta chain sequence. The target of this receptor is not known. There are no base qualities to consult, and no much larger clone falls within one base. V sheds 8 bases and J sheds 0 bases, leaving 7 bases between their ends. Based on the germline V gene, the CDR1 and CDR2 sequences are SNHLY and FYNNEI. Including cysteine and phenylalanine, the CDR3 has 12 amino acids. CDR3 DNA only is kept here, 36 bases in frame from base 1. These data originate in a study of cytomegalovirus exposure and HLA in healthy donors (dated by TCRdb to 2015 to 2018). Regarding the research as a whole: An earlier analysis of approximately 600 of the donors reported roughly 300 Gb of sequence data and roughly 110 million unique TCR beta sequences from about 179 million T cells. Donor age, sex, ethnicity and CMV serostatus were compiled together with the repertoire data. Of the approximately 400 genotyped donors, approximately 80% were placed in the genetic ancestry cluster associated with self-reported Caucasian donors. Using immunosequencing, the study profiled T cell repertoires from 550 to 750 subjects and related those repertoires to cytomegalovirus serostatus. Because of strong linkage in the cohort, roughly five DR-DQ haplotypes were treated as single units for association and clustering. An earlier analysis of 450 to 750 of the donors used high-throughput TCR beta sequencing to judge whether each TCR beta V gene segment behaved as functional or pseudogenic. All discovery cohort repertoires had been generated using a single sequencing platform. Typing coverage varied by locus: roughly 620-630 donors for A, B, C, DRB1 and DQB1; 522 for DQA1; over 600 for DPA1; 450 to 480 for DPB1. An early release that covered about 600 HLA-typed donors contained approximately 300 gigabases of sequencing data and around 85 million unique TCR sequences. In the later analysis, no new phenotypic data were used to find candidate immune exposures; instead, reliance was placed on TCR beta sequences and their occurrence across donors. A later genetic analysis took genome-wide SNP genotypes for about 55% of the 666 donors and used that subset as a discovery cohort. High-throughput TCR immunosequencing, statistical association of individual TCRs with disease status, and machine learning were combined to predict cytomegalovirus infection status. A later analysis re-examined previously published TCR beta repertoires from roughly 650 donors and added high-resolution HLA genotyping to investigate patterns of TCR occurrence. Along with the roughly 710-subject first cohort, a separate validation cohort of 120 different subjects was used. Both class I and class II loci were covered by HLA typing, at four-digit resolution. On average, around 240,000 unique TCR beta nucleotide sequences were sequenced per donor among some 430 genotyped donors of the cohort, with around 19% of those sequences being non-productive. The aim of the study was to test whether cataloging public T cell receptors could identify signatures of past pathogen exposure.

The library was prepared using the immunoSEQ multiplex PCR assay. The multiplex PCR relied on a mix of 60 forward primers for TCR Vbeta segments and 13 reverse primers for TCR Jbeta segments. A multiplex PCR assay on genomic DNA amplified the CDR3 region of rearranged TCR beta genes. On the Illumina HiSeq System, the amplified TCR beta libraries were sequenced as 87-base-pair reads. The paper's processing steps were these. A later analysis counted tens of millions of unique TCR beta chains across the 550 to 700 repertoires, and some 11 million of these chains were shared by at least two donors. A nearest-neighbor algorithm error-corrected the raw reads and collapsed the reads into unique sequences, merging closely related sequences to remove PCR and sequencing errors. Alignment of CDR3 sequences to IMGT reference sequences was used to assign V, D and J gene segments. For a sequence to be retained, at least a six-nucleotide match to both a V gene segment and a J gene segment was required. A rearrangement was called productive if the CDR3 had no stop codons and remained in frame with V and J, and every other rearrangement was called non-productive. CDR3 was defined according to IMGT convention as the region running from the second conserved V-encoded cysteine to the conserved J-encoded phenylalanine. Sequences without an unambiguous match to a single V gene segment were excluded from the earlier analysis of about 600 of the donors. An earlier analysis of a few hundred of the donors called V segments functional above 56.7% productive rearrangements and segregating when the between-donor standard deviation exceeded 5%. To diagnose cytomegalovirus status from the catalog of TCR beta chain sequences, a statistical classification framework was built. In a later analysis, TCR nucleotide sequences were compared against IMGT/GENE-DB human TR gene sequences so that V and J genes could be assigned. The TCRdist pipeline was used in a later analysis to assign CDR3 sequences and most-parsimonious VDJ recombination scenarios. In a later analysis, each TCR beta chain was defined by its CDR3 amino acid sequence together with its V-gene family, and reads lacking a unique V-gene family were excluded. A later analysis removed over 500 highly shared, low-generation-probability nucleotide sequences to deal with suspected cross-contamination and a sequencing artifact. In a later analysis, a clonal expansion index for each public chain was calculated from normalized within-repertoire ranks of inferred template counts. Generation probabilities in a later analysis came from a VDJ recombination model fitted to out-of-frame rearrangements, and those results were checked against IGoR. In a later analysis, TCR-TCR, TCR-HLA and TCR-CMV co-occurrence was scored with hypergeometric tests, and a repertoire-size bias correction was applied to TCR pairs. In a later analysis, false discovery rates were estimated by permuting HLA or CMV assignments 20 times. In a later analysis, co-occurring TCRs were grouped using DBSCAN, with TCRdist sequence similarity added in when clustering inside HLA-allele-positive subsets. Repertoires with fewer than 30,000 or more than 120,000 public chains were left out of co-occurrence clustering, as were several repertoires with anomalous nucleotide sharing. Held by TCRdb, this immuneACCESS table contains in-frame sequences only and omits some clones. Under half of the omission traces to an unresolved V gene where checked; the cause of the rest is unknown. V, J and clone size derive from that table, while D and trimming were established from the DNA sequence. This sample comprises a few hundred thousand clones, 65% to 90% of them detected only once. 1.2% to 1.5% of the sample belongs to the ten largest clones.

The cohort was made up of under 800 healthy bone marrow donors. At the time of sampling, every cohort member was nominally healthy, though immune exposures that went unrecorded were likely present. The donor was CMV seronegative and was included in the group of about 350 seronegative cohort members. Every donor gave a peripheral blood sample, and the peripheral blood mononuclear cells from that sample were used for TCR beta sequencing. Genomic DNA was extracted from the blood cell samples with the Qiagen DNeasy Blood Extraction Kit. The paper as a whole reports these results and caveats: A further reported finding was that TCR beta sequences accurately predicted the HLA-A and HLA-B alleles for most subjects in the first cohort. The study gave a list of around 170 TCR beta chains associated with cytomegalovirus. The authors suggested that the approach could potentially be extended to other disease states and immunological phenotypes. The only immune exposure information available for the cohort was CMV serostatus. A later analysis associated 15,000 or so TCR beta sequences with specific HLA alleles at a false discovery rate of 0.05. According to a later analysis, most CMV-associated TCR beta chains appeared to be HLA-restricted, and the HLA associations seemed to be driven largely by CMV exposure. In an earlier analysis of some 550 of the donors, most TCR beta V segments were observed in productive rearrangements about 87% or about 30% of the time, broadly matching IMGT annotations. When HLA alleles, especially DR and DQ, strongly co-occurred, attributing TCR associations to individual alleles was difficult. The cohort was sequenced for TCR beta chains only, and without alpha or paired-chain data the features that could be detected were limited. Because the 87-base-pair reads could not distinguish some IMGT-functional V segments, including TRBV6-2 and TRBV6-3, those segments were excluded. A few of the identified cytomegalovirus-associated TCR beta chains were confirmed in vitro to be specific for cytomegalovirus antigens. A later genetic analysis reported fewer N-insertions in productive TCRs among donors in an Asian-associated ancestry cluster than the approximately 670-donor mean. According to a later analysis, parvovirus B19, influenza, CMV and Epstein-Barr virus appeared linked to several top co-occurrence clusters. In both the original and validation cohorts, the classifier was reported to diagnose cytomegalovirus status with high specificity and sensitivity. Compared with equally common non-associated chains, HLA-associated TCR beta chains in a later analysis were more clonally expanded and had lower generation probabilities. Presence/absence analyses assumed roughly uniform sequencing depth across donors, an assumption that may not hold. While some public TCRs were present in many individuals, most TCR sequences turned up only very rarely across donors. The sequencing pipeline was judged likely to have produced a cluster of highly shared sequence variants as a technical artifact. Correlated functional status among segregating V segments might be attributable to linkage disequilibrium, but an unknown experimental factor could not be ruled out. A later analysis found that TCR association rates varied across HLA loci, with DRB1 alleles showing the most associated TCRs and HLA-C alleles the fewest. V-gene and J-gene trimming of TCR beta chains was associated with a missense DCLRE1C variant in a later genetic analysis, and the association was replicated in an independent cohort. Because HLA typing was unavailable for some donors at each locus, only the typed subset was used in association tests. Because counts were too low, 15 to 20 rarely observed V segments, including chromosome 9 orphons, were left out of the earlier analysis of several hundred of the donors.

This clonotype originated in a girl between 10 and 17 years old in good health and CMV-seronegative. The sequence is built from TRBV2 and TRBJ1-2; the D gene lacks a confident call. Source material: PBMCs. The CDR3 region: CASGGTNYGYTF. The nucleotides read TGTGCCAGCGGAGGAACTAACTATGGCTACACCTTC.